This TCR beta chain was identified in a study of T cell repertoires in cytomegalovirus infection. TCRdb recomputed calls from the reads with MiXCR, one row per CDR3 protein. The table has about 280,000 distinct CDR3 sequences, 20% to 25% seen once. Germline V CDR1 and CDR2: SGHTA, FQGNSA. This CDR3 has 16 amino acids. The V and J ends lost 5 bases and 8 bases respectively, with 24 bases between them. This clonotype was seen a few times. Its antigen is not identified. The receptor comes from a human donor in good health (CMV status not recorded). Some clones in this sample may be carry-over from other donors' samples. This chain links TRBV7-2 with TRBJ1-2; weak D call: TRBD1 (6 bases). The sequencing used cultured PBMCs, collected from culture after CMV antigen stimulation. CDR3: CASSDRGGLGPIGYTF. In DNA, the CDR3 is TGTGCCAGCAGCGACCGGGGGGGGCTCGGGCCTATCGGCTACACCTTC.